Below are 20 T cell receptor beta chains sequenced from a single sample in a study of blood T cell repertoires in COVID-19. Produced via immunoSEQ multiplex PCR; TCRdb's table is partial and in-frame only. The repertoire has tens of thousands of clones, around four fifths of them found once; the top ten carry roughly 6%. The sample comprised peripheral blood. All receptors derive from a human donor in a cohort sampled during active COVID-19.

V usage is TRBV6-6 and J usage is TRBJ2-1; 7 bases align to TRBD2. The germline CDR1 and CDR2 sequences are MNHNY and SVGAGI (reference sequence). This CDR3 region has 16 residues. J gave up 5 bases and V 0 bases, and 7 bases lay outside the gene matches. The CDR3 region is CASSYSTRLANNEQFF. CDR3 DNA sequence: TGTGCCAGCAGTTACTCCACGCGACTAGCCAACAATGAGCAGTTCTTC.

The rearrangement joins TRBV11-2 to TRBJ1-2, with D hard to call. V lost 6 bases and J lost 5, with 13 bases in between. The CDR3 contains 13 residues. Looked up from germline, CDR1 is SGHAT and CDR2 is FQNNGV. The CDR3 loop is CASRPQWEYGYTF. The CDR3 DNA is TGTGCCAGCAGACCACAATGGGAGTATGGCTACACCTTC. The entire variable domain, with the rest obtained from reference TRBV11-2 and TRBJ1-2, is as follows: EAGVAQSPRYKIIEKRQSVAFWCNPISGHATLYWYQQILGQGPKLLIQFQNNGVVDDSQLPKDRFSAERLKGVDSTLKIQPAKLEDSAVYLCASRPQWEYGYTFGSGTRLTVV.

This clone came up a few times. The J gene is TRBJ1-2, the V gene TRBV27, with 8 bases fitting TRBD1. The CDR3 covers 13 residues. Per the germline V gene, CDR1 is MNHEY and CDR2 is SMNVEV (reference sequence). The V segment lost 3 bases and the J segment 3 bases; nucleotides outside the gene matches: 0. The CDR3 reads CASSLTGDYGYTF. CDR3 nucleotide sequence: TGTGCCAGCAGTTTGACAGGGGACTATGGCTACACCTTC.

This sequence joins TRBV29-1 and TRBJ2-5; tentatively, D is TRBD1 (6 bases). Trimming pared 6 bases from V and 3 bases from J, leaving 11 bases between. Germline lookup yields CDR1 SQVTM and CDR2 ANQGSEA. This CDR3 contains 12 residues. CDR3 in amino acids: CSVGTPEETQYF. The CDR3 coding sequence is TGCAGCGTCGGGACACCTGAAGAGACCCAGTACTTC.

The V call is TRBV27, the J call TRBJ2-2; 9 nucleotides align to TRBD2. There are 16 residues in the CDR3. Germline CDR1 and CDR2: MNHEY and SMNVEV (reference sequence). J lost 6 bases, V lost 4 bases, and 9 bases had no gene match. The DNA for the CDR3 is TGTGCCAGCAGTTGGATCCGGCGGGGGGGCCCCGGGGAGCTGTTTTTT. As protein: CASSWIRRGGPGELFF.

CDR3 residues: CASSPNFRRGSETQYF. The DNA for the CDR3 is TGTGCCAGCTCACCAAATTTTCGCAGGGGCTCGGAGACCCAGTACTTC. This rearrangement joins TRBV18 to TRBJ2-5, with TRBD1 as a possible D gene (6 bases). The CDR3 length is 16 residues. Germline CDR1 reads KGHSH; CDR2 reads LQKENI. V lost 2 bases and J lost 5, with 18 bases in between.

This chain links TRBV7-9 with TRBJ2-7; TRBD2 matches at 9 bases. CDR3 length equals 16 residues. Germline lookup yields CDR1 SEHNR and CDR2 FQNEAQ (reference sequence). With V trimmed by 4 bases and J by 1 base, 8 bases remained unmatched. This chain's CDR3 is CASSSKIAGVSYEQYF. Written as DNA, the CDR3 is TGTGCCAGCAGCTCGAAAATAGCGGGAGTGTCCTACGAGCAGTACTTC.

The chain has TRBV6-5 and TRBJ1-4, with 9 bases lining up with TRBD1. With V trimmed by 6 bases and J by 8 bases, 7 bases remained unmatched. CDR3 size: 14 residues. The V gene's germline CDR1 is MNHEY and CDR2 SVGAGI. The CDR3 sequence: CASRGQGGGEKLFF. CDR3 coding DNA: TGTGCCAGCAGGGGACAGGGTGGGGGAGAAAAACTGTTTTTT.

The chain links TRBV25-1 to TRBJ1-1; D remains ambiguous. The V gene's germline CDR1 is MGHDK and CDR2 SYGVNS. The germline V and J ends were trimmed by 3 bases and 4 bases, with 12 bases remaining between them. This CDR3 has 14 residues. Written as DNA, the CDR3 is TGTGCCAGCAGTGATTTTAGAGGGTCCACTGAAGCTTTCTTT. It encodes CASSDFRGSTEAFF.

This chain links TRBV6-5 with TRBJ2-1, with a tentative D call TRBD1 (6 bases). With 4 bases removed from V and 8 bases from J, the gap between germline ends came to 9 bases. CDR1 is MNHEY, CDR2 SVGAGI, per germline. The CDR3 sequence is 12 residues long. The CDR3 here is CASSSDSDEQFF. Written as DNA, the CDR3 is TGTGCCAGCAGTTCGGACAGCGATGAGCAGTTCTTC.

V is TRBV6-5 and J is TRBJ1-1; 7 positions match TRBD1. V lost 7 bases and J lost 4; bases outside the gene matches: 12. Germline CDR1 is MNHEY and CDR2 is SVGAGI. The CDR3 spans 15 residues. DNA for the CDR3: TGTGCCAGCAAGGTTTGGGGAGGACAGGCCACTGAAGCTTTCTTT. As protein: CASKVWGGQATEAFF.

The chain couples TRBV13 to TRBJ1-1; maybe TRBD1 (6 bases). The CDR3 runs to 13 residues. With 2 bases removed from V and 4 bases from J, the gap between germline ends came to 8 bases. Germline lookup yields CDR1 PRHDT and CDR2 FYEKMQ (reference sequence). In nucleotides, the CDR3 is TGTGCCAGCAGCTTACAAGGGGGCACTGAAGCTTTCTTT. Protein sequence: CASSLQGGTEAFF.

The chain employs TRBV7-9 and TRBJ2-1, with TRBD2 identical over 8 bases. The length of the CDR3 is 16 residues. After removal of 1 base from V and 8 bases from J, the junction contained 10 bases not matched to a gene. The germline V gene encodes CDR1 SEHNR and CDR2 FQNEAQ (reference sequence). The CDR3 DNA reads TGTGCCAGCAGCTTAGGACGGGAGGGCGGGGAGGATGAGCAGTTCTTC. Its translation is CASSLGREGGEDEQFF.

V and J are TRBV7-2 and TRBJ1-1, with TRBD1 matching 7 bases. Germline V lookup: CDR1 SGHTA, CDR2 FQGNSA. V lost 6 bases, J lost 1 base, and 8 bases stayed unmatched. This CDR3 has 15 amino acids. This CDR3 is CASRLRQGRNTEAFF. CDR3 in DNA: TGTGCCAGCAGGCTGAGACAGGGTCGGAACACTGAAGCTTTCTTT.

The chain combines TRBV5-1 with TRBJ1-4; D is unclear. This CDR3 spans 14 amino acids. V lost 0 bases, J lost 6 bases, and 9 bases lay in between. Germline lookup yields CDR1 SGHRS and CDR2 YFSETQ. The CDR3: CASSLVPGYEKLFF. The DNA for the CDR3 is TGCGCCAGCAGCTTGGTACCGGGGTATGAAAAACTGTTTTTT.

This clone was seen more than once but under ten times. This chain joins TRBV6-4 and TRBJ2-1, with 10 bases identical to TRBD2. CDR3 length: 14 residues. Per the germline V gene, CDR1 is MRHNA and CDR2 is SNTAGT. V lost 3 bases, J lost 4 bases, and 0 bases stayed unmatched. CDR3 sequence (DNA): TGTGCCAGCAGTGAAGCGGGAGGGTACAATGAGCAGTTCTTC. It encodes CASSEAGGYNEQFF.

The rearrangement links TRBV7-9 to TRBJ2-5, with a possible D match to TRBD2 (6 bases). The V end lost 5 bases, the J end lost 5 bases, and 12 bases lay between the germline ends. The germline V gene has CDR1 SEHNR and CDR2 FQNEAQ (reference sequence). This CDR3 region has 13 residues. The DNA for the CDR3 is TGTGCCAGCAGCGTGCGGGGCGTTGAGACCCAGTACTTC. Its translation is CASSVRGVETQYF.

This clone is a singleton in its sample. CDR3 in amino acids: CASSFPGQGIPPDTQYF. The CDR3 nucleotides read TGTGCCAGCAGCTTCCCGGGACAGGGGATACCGCCAGATACGCAGTATTTT. V usage is TRBV7-2 and J usage is TRBJ2-3; 10 positions match TRBD1. Germline CDR1 SGHTA, CDR2 FQGNSA. V trimming: 3 bases; J trimming: 4 bases; junction bases outside the gene matches: 10. CDR3 size: 17 residues.

The chain is built from TRBV6-5 and TRBJ2-5; 7 bases line up with TRBD2. CDR1 MNHEY and CDR2 SVGAGI come from the germline V gene. The CDR3 is 15 amino acids. V shed 6 bases and J 5 bases; nucleotides not matched to a gene: 12. The CDR3, as DNA: TGTGCCAGCAGGGCCGGGGGAGCGGGAACGGAGACCCAGTACTTC. This sequence encodes CASRAGGAGTETQYF.

The chain has TRBV7-9 and TRBJ1-2; 7 bases line up with TRBD1. The CDR3 is made up of 13 amino acids. Germline V gene sequence: CDR1 SEHNR, CDR2 FQNEAQ (reference sequence). Trimming cost V 5 bases and J 4 bases; bases outside gene matches: 4. DNA of the CDR3: TGTGCCAGCAGCGGGACAGCGTCCTATGGCTACACCTTC. It codes for CASSGTASYGYTF.